These 28 T cell receptor beta chains originate from one sample sequenced in a study of T cells in women clearing cervical HPV infection. TCRdb keeps only in-frame clones here, not all; method: immunoSEQ multiplex PCR. This listing includes 30,000 to 45,000 clones. The sample comprised blood buffy coat. The receptors stem from a woman between 18 and 70 years old with a cervical HPV16 infection that either progressed to CIN3+ or cleared (not recorded which).

Partial CDR3 DNA: TGTGCCAGCTCACCTATTAGGGGGCAAACAGATACC. Encoded protein: CASSPIRGQTDT. The whole CDR3 sequence is CASSPIRGQTDTYTF. The rearrangement links TRBV18 to TRBJ1-2; 7 bases map to TRBD1. The CDR3 is cut off 3 residues early in the read; its end comes from the germline J gene. The CDR3 covers 15 residues. Germline loops: CDR1 KGHSH, CDR2 LQKENI.

Regarding this clone: The sequenced fragment ends 3 residues before the CDR3 boundary, so the rest is inferred from the germline J gene. This chain connects TRBV5-4 to TRBJ1-4; possible D gene TRBD1, 5 bases. The V gene's germline CDR1 is SGHNT and CDR2 YYREEE (reference sequence). V was pared by 4 bases and J by 5 bases, with 15 bases between. The CDR3 consists of 15 residues. The CDR3 bases that were read are TGTGCCAGCAGCCTTAGGGGAGTACGGAATGAAAAA. Amino acids: CASSLRGVRNEK. From start to end, the CDR3 is CASSLRGVRNEKLFF.

With respect to this clone: The read halts 3 residues ahead of the CDR3 end, with the missing end drawn from the germline J gene. The chain joins TRBV19 to TRBJ2-3, with no clear D. CDR3 length: 15 residues. The germline V gene encodes CDR1 LNHDA and CDR2 SQIVND (reference sequence). CDR3 sequence: CASSIGASSNQPQYF. The DNA read from the CDR3 is TGTGCCAGTAGTATAGGTGCGAGTAGCAATCAGCCG.

As for this clone: The read comes to an end 3 residues before the CDR3 does, leaving the germline J gene to fill in the end. V usage is TRBV20-1 and J usage is TRBJ1-1; no reliable D call. In germline, CDR1 is DFQATT, CDR2 SNEGSKA (reference sequence). The CDR3 has 14 amino acids. The ends were cut back, 1 base at V and 0 bases at J, with 9 bases in the middle. The CDR3 here is CSARVRGVNTEAFF. CDR3 bases read: TGCAGTGCTAGAGTCCGGGGTGTGAACACTGAA.

Notes on this clone: The CDR3 end is not reached by the read, which stops 3 residues before it; the germline J gene fills it in. This chain joins TRBV7-8 and TRBJ1-1; D unresolved. The CDR3 totals 14 residues. V gave up 2 bases and J gave up 0 bases, with 7 bases separating them. Germline CDR1 reads SGHVS; CDR2 reads FQNEAQ. CDR3 sequence reads: CASSLSRLNTEAFF. The sequenced part of the CDR3 DNA is TGTGCCAGCAGCTTAAGTCGGTTGAACACTGAA.

Of note for this clone: Sequencing ends 3 residues short of the CDR3 end; the germline J gene provides the rest. This sequence joins TRBV18 and TRBJ2-1; possibly TRBD1 for D (6 bases). In germline, CDR1 is KGHSH, CDR2 LQKENI. The ends were cut back, 6 bases at V and 5 bases at J, with 23 bases in the middle. This CDR3 is 17 amino acids long. The sequenced CDR3 bases are TGTGCCAGCTCCCAACCCTTGGGTGACAGGCAAGACAATGAG. It translates to CASSQPLGDRQDNE. The full CDR3 protein reads CASSQPLGDRQDNEQFF.

A remark on this clone: Its ends do not fully match the called genes, so a read error is possible. The read gets to within 3 residues of the CDR3 end, and the germline J gene fills in the rest. V and J are TRBV7-7 and TRBJ2-5; 10 nucleotides align to TRBD1. Germline lookup yields CDR1 SSHAT and CDR2 FNYEAQ (reference sequence). The CDR3 totals 15 residues. The CDR3 here is CASSLTTGGLETQYF. The DNA read from the CDR3 is TGTGCTAGCAGCTTAACGACAGGGGGCTTAGAGACC.

Comment on this clone: The CDR3 is cut off 3 residues early in the read; its end comes from the germline J gene. This chain uses TRBV11-2 with TRBJ2-2; the D is unclear. CDR1 is SGHAT and CDR2 is FQNNGV in the germline V gene. V was shortened by 6 bases and J by 5 bases, with 16 bases between the two germline ends. The CDR3 runs to 15 residues. The part of the CDR3 DNA that was read is TGTGCCAGCAGGGCCCCTAGAGTTGGTACCGGGGAG. Protein: CASRAPRVGTGE. The entire CDR3 is CASRAPRVGTGELFF.

Regarding this clone: From the germline J gene comes the end of the CDR3, since the read stops 3 residues before it. This chain connects TRBV7-9 to TRBJ1-2; 9 nucleotides line up with TRBD1. Germline V gives CDR1 SEHNR, CDR2 FQNEAQ (reference sequence). There are 15 residues in the CDR3. CDR3 residues: CASSRTGVIYNDYTF. The DNA read from the CDR3 is TGTGCCAGCAGCCGGACAGGGGTAATTTACAATGAC. The whole variable domain, remainder taken from reference TRBV7-9 and TRBJ1-2, is DTGVSQNPRHKITKRGQNVTFRCDPISEHNRLYWYRQTLGQGPEFLTYFQNEAQLEKSRLLSDRFSAERPKGSFSTLEIQRTEQGDSAMYLCASSRTGVIYNDYTFGSGTRLTVV.

The sequenced CDR3 bases are TGCGCCAGCAGCTTGGCCGTAGGGGGCGACTACAATGAG. Protein sequence: CASSLAVGGDYNE. The complete CDR3 reads CASSLAVGGDYNEQFF. The chain recombines TRBV5-1 with TRBJ2-1, with 7 bases identical to TRBD1. The read ends 3 residues shy of where the CDR3 ends; the end is completed using the germline J gene. Looked up from germline, CDR1 is SGHRS and CDR2 is YFSETQ. V lost 0 bases, J lost 3 bases, and 6 bases stayed unmatched. The CDR3 is 16 amino acids.

To note about this clone: Read sequence stops 3 residues before the CDR3 end, and the germline J gene provides the missing end. The V call is TRBV5-1, the J call TRBJ2-2; tentatively, D is TRBD1 (6 bases). The germline gives CDR1 SGHRS, CDR2 YFSETQ. V lost 3 bases and J 0 bases, leaving 9 bases between the germline ends. The CDR3 runs 15 residues. CDR3 amino acids: CASSSGTTNTGELFF. The CDR3 DNA, read in part, is TGCGCCAGCAGCTCCGGGACAACGAACACCGGGGAG.

About this clone: The read ends 3 residues shy of where the CDR3 ends; the end is completed using the germline J gene. The chain employs TRBV2 and TRBJ2-4; tentatively, D is TRBD2 (5 bases). Germline V gene lookup returns CDR1 SNHLY and CDR2 FYNNEI. CDR3 size: 14 residues. The CDR3 DNA, read in part, is TGTGCCAGCAGTGTGGATTCGGACTCCTATGGT. This encodes CASSVDSDSYG. Given in full, the CDR3 is CASSVDSDSYGQYF. Variable domain in full (rest from reference TRBV2 and TRBJ2-4): EPEVTQTPSHQVTQMGQEVILRCVPISNHLYFYWYRQILGQKVEFLVSFYNNEISEKSEIFDDQFSVERPDGSNFTLKIRSTKLEDSAMYFCASSVDSDSYGQYFGAGTRLSVL.

As to this clone: From the germline J gene comes the end of the CDR3, since the read stops 3 residues before it. V and J are TRBV30 and TRBJ1-2, with TRBD1 identical over 7 bases. The CDR3 sequence is 13 residues long. The germline gives CDR1 GTSNPN, CDR2 SVGIG (reference sequence). CDR3 DNA, as far as it was read: TGTGCCTGGAGTGTTATGACAGGGTACGAC. This codes for CAWSVMTGYD. The full CDR3 is CAWSVMTGYDYTF.

As concerns this clone: The sequence runs out 3 residues before the end of the CDR3; the remainder is reconstructed from the germline J gene. The genes are TRBV30 and TRBJ1-2; the D is unclear. There are 13 residues in the CDR3. Germline V gene sequence: CDR1 GTSNPN, CDR2 SVGIG (reference sequence). The part of the CDR3 DNA that was read is TGTGCCTGGAGTGTAGGCAGCCCAGGAGGC. Residues: CAWSVGSPGG. The whole CDR3 region reads CAWSVGSPGGYTF.

A remark on this clone: The read terminates 3 residues before the CDR3 end, so the remaining end is supplied by the germline J gene. The chain is built from TRBV7-2 and TRBJ1-6, with 7 bases lining up with TRBD1. CDR3 length equals 14 residues. J gave up 9 bases and V 2 bases, and 4 bases lay outside the gene matches. Germline V gene lookup returns CDR1 SGHTA and CDR2 FQGNSA. Incomplete CDR3 DNA: TGTGCCAGCAGCTTAAAGGGGGCAGTTTCACCC. Its protein product is CASSLKGAVSP. The entire CDR3 protein is CASSLKGAVSPLHF.

On this clone itself: The sequence runs out 3 residues before the end of the CDR3; the remainder is reconstructed from the germline J gene. The chain couples TRBV4-1 to TRBJ2-3; TRBD1 might be the D (5 bases). CDR1 is MGHRA, CDR2 YSYEKL, per germline. CDR3 length equals 15 residues. This CDR3 is CASSQGPQGSQPQYF. CDR3 DNA (partial): TGCGCCAGCAGCCAAGGGCCCCAGGGCTCACAGCCG.

In the case of this clone: The CDR3 end falls 3 residues outside the read, so it is completed with the germline J gene. This chain uses TRBV18 with TRBJ1-2; TRBD1 matches at 8 bases. CDR1 KGHSH and CDR2 LQKENI come from the germline V gene. The CDR3 extends over 14 amino acids. With 0 bases clipped from V and 7 bases from J, the junction kept 4 bases outside the gene matches. The CDR3 DNA, read in part, is TGTGCCAGCTCACCACCGGACAGGGCTCGTGGC. It specifies CASSPPDRARG. In full, the CDR3 reads CASSPPDRARGYTF.

For this clone: The observed sequence ends 3 residues before the CDR3 terminus, with the missing tail filled in from the germline J gene. The chain is built from TRBV5-5 and TRBJ2-1, with TRBD2 matching over 9 bases. The CDR3 covers 15 residues. The V gene's germline CDR1 is SGHKS and CDR2 YYEKEE (reference sequence). V dropped 3 bases and J dropped 3; count of bases not matched to a gene: 4. CDR3 DNA (partial): TGTGCCAGCAGCTGGGGGCGGGGGGGCTACAATGAG. Translated, it gives CASSWGRGGYNE. The complete CDR3 protein is CASSWGRGGYNEQFF. Together with reference TRBV5-5 and TRBJ2-1, the CDR3 gives the full variable domain: DAGVTQSPTHLIKTRGQQVTLRCSPISGHKSVSWYQQVLGQGPQFIFQYYEKEERGRGNFPDRFSARQFPNYSSELNVNALLLGDSALYLCASSWGRGGYNEQFFGPGTRLTVL.

As to this clone: The sequenced fragment ends 3 residues before the CDR3 boundary, so the rest is inferred from the germline J gene. The chain couples TRBV7-2 to TRBJ1-5; the D is unclear. The V end was cut by 5 bases, the J end by 6 bases, with 14 bases between. CDR3 length equals 14 residues. Germline CDR1 and CDR2: SGHTA and FQGNSA. Here the CDR3 reads CASSRPGEFQPQHF. CDR3 bases read: TGTGCCAGCAGCCGACCCGGGGAATTTCAGCCC.

On this clone: The read is 3 residues too short to cover the CDR3 end, so that end is filled in from the germline J gene. V usage is TRBV19 and J usage is TRBJ1-2; 7 bases align to TRBD1. This CDR3 is built from 15 residues. The junction had 8 bases not matched to a gene; V was cut back by 5 bases and J by 2 bases. CDR1 LNHDA and CDR2 SQIVND come from the germline V gene (reference sequence). CDR3 DNA (partial): TGTGCCAGTAGTCCCCATGGGACAGAGAACTATGGC. Its protein product is CASSPHGTENYG. The full CDR3 sequence reads CASSPHGTENYGYTF. Supplemented by reference TRBV19 and TRBJ1-2, the full variable domain reads DGGITQSPKYLFRKEGQNVTLSCEQNLNHDAMYWYRQDPGQGLRLIYYSQIVNDFQKGDIAEGYSVSREKKESFPLTVTSAQKNPTAFYLCASSPHGTENYGYTFGSGTRLTVV.

On this clone: The read ends 3 residues shy of where the CDR3 ends; the end is completed using the germline J gene. This chain links TRBV19 with TRBJ1-1; unclear D gene. The germline gives CDR1 LNHDA, CDR2 SQIVND (reference sequence). There are 15 residues in the CDR3. The CDR3 reads CASSMGGTTGHGAFF. The covered CDR3 bases are TGTGCCAGTAGTATGGGTGGCACAACTGGGCATGGG.

On this clone itself: The read finishes 3 residues shy of the CDR3 end, and the germline J gene is used to complete it. V is TRBV5-1 and J is TRBJ1-1, with D maybe TRBD1 (5 bases). Germline CDR1 SGHRS, CDR2 YFSETQ. V lost 4 bases and J lost 3, with 13 bases in between. The CDR3 runs to 14 residues. The part of the CDR3 DNA that was read is TGCGCCAGCAGCCATGGGTGGGGGGACACTGAA. Translating it yields CASSHGWGDTE. The whole CDR3 protein reads CASSHGWGDTEAFF.

The CDR3 DNA, read in part, is TGCGCCAGCAGCATAGGGACTAGCGGGGTCAACACCGGGGAG. Its protein product is CASSIGTSGVNTGE. The whole CDR3 protein is CASSIGTSGVNTGELFF. The chain uses TRBV5-1 and TRBJ2-2; TRBD2 matches 13 bases. The CDR3 end lies 3 residues beyond the end of the read and is filled in from the germline J gene. V lost 4 bases and J lost 2; bases outside the gene matches: 5. The CDR3 is 17 amino acids. Germline CDR1 is SGHRS and CDR2 is YFSETQ.

As regards this clone: The observed sequence ends 3 residues before the CDR3 terminus, with the missing tail filled in from the germline J gene. The V and J genes are TRBV7-8 and TRBJ1-2; 7 positions agree with TRBD1. This CDR3 contains 17 residues. The germline CDR1 and CDR2 sequences are SGHVS and FQNEAQ. The CDR3 loop is CASSLEGARGKSRGYTF. The sequenced CDR3 bases are TGTGCCAGCAGCTTAGAGGGGGCCAGGGGGAAGTCACGCGGC. Looking up the rest from reference TRBV7-8 and TRBJ1-2 gives the full variable domain: GAGVSQSPRYKVAKRGQDVALRCDPISGHVSLFWYQQALGQGPEFLTYFQNEAQLDKSGLPSDRFFAERPEGSVSTLKIQRTQQEDSAVYLCASSLEGARGKSRGYTFGSGTRLTVV.

With regard to this clone: The read gets to within 3 residues of the CDR3 end, and the germline J gene fills in the rest. This CDR3 is also generated by other DNA sequences in the sample. The rearrangement uses TRBV19 and TRBJ1-5; possible D gene TRBD1, 5 bases. V gave up 5 bases and J gave up 7 bases, with 21 bases separating them. There are 16 residues in the CDR3. Germline values: CDR1 LNHDA, CDR2 SQIVND (reference sequence). CDR3 bases read: TGTGCCAGTAGTGCCGTTGCAGGGTCAGGAAGGCAGCCC. It translates to CASSAVAGSGRQP. The entire CDR3 is CASSAVAGSGRQPQHF.

Details on this clone: The read halts 3 residues ahead of the CDR3 end, with the missing end drawn from the germline J gene. The gene calls are TRBV20-1 and TRBJ2-2; D is unclear. V was shortened by 2 bases and J by 2 bases, with 9 bases between the two germline ends. The CDR3 is made up of 14 amino acids. The V gene's germline CDR1 is DFQATT and CDR2 SNEGSKA (reference sequence). The part of the CDR3 DNA that was read is TGCAGTGCTAGACTAGAAACCAACACCGGGGAG. Encoded protein: CSARLETNTGE. The entire CDR3 is CSARLETNTGELFF.

For this clone: Read sequence stops 3 residues before the CDR3 end, and the germline J gene provides the missing end. V usage is TRBV4-2 and J usage is TRBJ2-3; 7 bases are shared with TRBD1. Germline loops: CDR1 LGHNA, CDR2 YNFKEQ. This CDR3 spans 16 amino acids. The V gene end was trimmed by 1 base and the J gene end by 0 bases; junction bases not matched to a gene: 4. This CDR3 reads CASSQVGTASTDTQYF. The CDR3 bases that were read are TGTGCCAGCAGCCAAGTCGGGACAGCTAGCACAGATACG.

Regarding this clone: From the germline J gene comes the end of the CDR3, since the read stops 3 residues before it. The genes are TRBV5-1 and TRBJ1-2, with D unresolved. CDR3 length: 13 residues. CDR1 is SGHRS and CDR2 is YFSETQ in the germline V gene. This CDR3 reads CASSLEGRQGYTF. Partial CDR3 DNA: TGCGCCAGCAGCTTGGAGGGCCGCCAAGGC.